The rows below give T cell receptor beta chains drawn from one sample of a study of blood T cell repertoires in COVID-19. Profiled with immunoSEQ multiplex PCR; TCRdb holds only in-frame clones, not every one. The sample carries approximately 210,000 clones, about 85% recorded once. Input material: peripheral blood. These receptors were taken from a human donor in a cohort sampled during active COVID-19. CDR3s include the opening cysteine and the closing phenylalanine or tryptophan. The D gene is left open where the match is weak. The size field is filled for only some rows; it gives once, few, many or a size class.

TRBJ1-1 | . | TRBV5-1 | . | CASSPSGAGDTEAFF | TGCGCCAGCAGCCCCTCAGGGGCGGGAGACACTGAAGCTTTCTTT
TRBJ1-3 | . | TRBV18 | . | CASSPVAGWRGDTIYF | TGTGCCAGCTCACCCGTAGCCGGTTGGAGGGGAGACACCATATATTTT
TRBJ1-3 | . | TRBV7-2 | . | CASRDRLSGNTIYF | TGTGCCAGCAGAGACAGGTTGTCTGGAAACACCATATATTTT
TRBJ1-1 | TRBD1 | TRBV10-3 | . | CAISALAGTGSNTEAFF | TGTGCCATCAGTGCTCTAGCCGGGACAGGAAGTAACACTGAAGCTTTCTTT
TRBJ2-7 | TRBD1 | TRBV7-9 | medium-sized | CASSYGQGKIGNF | TGTGCCAGCAGCTATGGACAGGGGAAGATAGGGAACTTC
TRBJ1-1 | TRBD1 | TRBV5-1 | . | CASSMGQGAITEAFF | TGCGCCAGCAGCATGGGACAGGGGGCTATCACTGAAGCTTTCTTT
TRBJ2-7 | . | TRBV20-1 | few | CSASPRHGNSYEQYF | TGCAGTGCTAGTCCGAGGCACGGAAACTCCTACGAGCAGTACTTC
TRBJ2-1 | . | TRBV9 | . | CASSVTGSDNNEQFF | TGTGCCAGCAGCGTCACAGGGAGCGATAACAATGAGCAGTTCTTC
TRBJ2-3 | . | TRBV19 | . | CASSPGSRVGADTQYF | TGTGCCAGTAGTCCAGGTAGTAGGGTGGGAGCAGATACGCAGTATTTT
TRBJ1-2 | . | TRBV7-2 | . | CASSLIGGGYGYTF | TGTGCCAGCAGCTTAATTGGGGGCGGCTATGGCTACACCTTC
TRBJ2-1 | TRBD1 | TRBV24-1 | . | CATSEVDRVGNEQFF | TGTGCCACCAGTGAGGTAGACAGGGTCGGTAATGAGCAGTTCTTC
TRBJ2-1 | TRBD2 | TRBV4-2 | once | CASSQGLAGGRYNEQFF | TGTGCCAGCAGCCAAGGACTAGCGGGAGGGAGATACAATGAGCAGTTCTTC
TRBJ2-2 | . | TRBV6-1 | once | CASSDGRLTGELFF | TGTGCCAGCAGTGACGGCAGGCTCACCGGGGAGCTGTTTTTT
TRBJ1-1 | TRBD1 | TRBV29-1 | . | CSVVMGPGQGIGEAFF | TGCAGCGTTGTCATGGGGCCGGGACAGGGCATCGGTGAAGCTTTCTTT
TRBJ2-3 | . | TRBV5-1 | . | CASSLAMRSDTQYF | TGCGCCAGCAGCTTGGCCATGAGGTCAGATACGCAGTATTTT
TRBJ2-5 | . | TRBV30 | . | CAWSSQGRGETQYF | TGTGCCTGGAGTTCACAGGGAAGGGGGGAGACCCAGTACTTC
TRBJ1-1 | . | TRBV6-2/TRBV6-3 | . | CASSYTGGFGREAFF | TGTGCCAGCAGTTACACCGGCGGGTTTGGGCGCGAAGCTTTCTTT
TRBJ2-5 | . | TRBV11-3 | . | CASSLGDFSETQYF | TGTGCCAGCAGCTTGGGAGACTTTTCGGAGACCCAGTACTTC
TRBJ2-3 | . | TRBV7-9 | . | CASSFTTTTDTQYF | TGTGCCAGCAGCTTCACTACCACCACAGATACGCAGTATTTT
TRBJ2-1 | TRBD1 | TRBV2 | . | CAGTGQVPGNEQFF | TGTGCCGGCACTGGACAGGTACCGGGCAATGAGCAGTTCTTC
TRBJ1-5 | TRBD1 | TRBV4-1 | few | CASSQGAGQRNQPQHF | TGCGCCAGCAGCCAGGGCGCGGGACAGCGCAATCAGCCCCAGCATTTT
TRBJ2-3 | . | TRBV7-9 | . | CASKRALSSIADTQYF | TGTGCCAGCAAACGCGCGCTTAGCTCCATCGCAGATACGCAGTATTTT
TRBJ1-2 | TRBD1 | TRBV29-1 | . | CSVVLIGQGGLGYTF | TGCAGCGTTGTGCTCATTGGACAGGGGGGGCTAGGCTACACCTTC
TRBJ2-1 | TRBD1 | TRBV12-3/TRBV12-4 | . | CASSSKTGDEQFF | TGTGCCAGCAGTAGCAAAACAGGGGATGAGCAGTTCTTC
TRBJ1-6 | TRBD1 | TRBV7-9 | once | CASSLRGQANSPLHF | TGTGCCAGCAGCTTAAGGGGACAGGCTAATTCACCCCTCCACTTT
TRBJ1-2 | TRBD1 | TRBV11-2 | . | CASSLDRSLGYTF | TGTGCCAGCAGCCTGGACAGGTCTTTGGGCTACACTTTC
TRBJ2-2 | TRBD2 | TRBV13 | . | CASSSSGPNTGELFF | TGTGCCAGCAGCTCTAGCGGGCCGAACACCGGGGAGCTGTTTTTT